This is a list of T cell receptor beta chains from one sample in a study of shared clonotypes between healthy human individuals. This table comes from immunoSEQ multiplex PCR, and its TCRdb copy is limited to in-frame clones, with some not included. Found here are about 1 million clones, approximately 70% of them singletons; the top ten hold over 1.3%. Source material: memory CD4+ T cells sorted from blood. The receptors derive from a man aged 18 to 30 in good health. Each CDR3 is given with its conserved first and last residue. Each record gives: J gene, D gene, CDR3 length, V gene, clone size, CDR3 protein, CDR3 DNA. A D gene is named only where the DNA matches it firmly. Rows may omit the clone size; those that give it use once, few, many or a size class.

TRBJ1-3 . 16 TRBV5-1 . CASSRDPGNSGNTIYF TGCGCCAGCAGTAGGGATCCAGGCAACTCTGGAAACACCATATATTTT
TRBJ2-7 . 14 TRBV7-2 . CASSSYGETYEQYF TGTGCCAGCAGCTCTTACGGGGAGACCTACGAGCAGTACTTC
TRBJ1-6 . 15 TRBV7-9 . CASSLTGTPNSPLHF TGTGCCAGCAGCTTAACCGGGACACCAAATTCACCCCTCCACTTT
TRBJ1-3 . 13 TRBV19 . CASTWTEGNTIYF TGTGCCAGTACCTGGACAGAAGGAAACACCATATATTTT
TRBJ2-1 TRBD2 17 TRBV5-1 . CASSLGTSGSNIDEQFF TGCGCCAGCAGCTTAGGGACTAGCGGGAGTAACATCGATGAGCAGTTCTTC
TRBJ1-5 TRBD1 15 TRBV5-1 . CASSAGQGGNQPQHF TGCGCCAGCAGCGCCGGACAGGGTGGGAATCAGCCCCAGCATTTT
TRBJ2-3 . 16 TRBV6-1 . CASSGRRGSGTDTQYF TGTGCCAGCAGTGGTAGGCGTGGCTCCGGCACAGATACGCAGTATTTT
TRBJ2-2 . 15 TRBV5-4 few CASSPRGGDTGELFF TGTGCCAGCAGCCCCCGTGGAGGGGACACCGGGGAGCTGTTTTTT
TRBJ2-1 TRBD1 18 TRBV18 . CASYQYAGQGRSYNEQFF TGTGCCAGCTACCAATATGCGGGACAGGGAAGGTCCTACAATGAGCAGTTCTTC
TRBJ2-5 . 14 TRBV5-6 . CASSLTLRDETQYF TGTGCCAGCAGCTTGACCCTTAGGGACGAGACCCAGTACTTC
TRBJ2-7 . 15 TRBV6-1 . CAIETGPGNSYEQYF TGTGCCATCGAAACGGGGCCGGGTAACTCCTACGAGCAGTACTTC
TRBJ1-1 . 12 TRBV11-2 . CASSRIEGEAFF TGTGCCAGCAGCAGGATAGAGGGGGAAGCTTTCTTT
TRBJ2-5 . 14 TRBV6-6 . CASSAGTPAGTQYF TGTGCCAGCAGTGCCGGGACACCCGCCGGGACCCAGTACTTC
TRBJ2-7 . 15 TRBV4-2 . CASSPHKTGLSEQYF TGTGCCAGCAGCCCACATAAAACAGGACTTTCCGAGCAGTACTTC
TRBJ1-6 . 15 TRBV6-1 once CASGFGSSYNSPLHF TGTGCCAGCGGCTTTGGGAGCTCCTATAATTCACCCCTCCACTTT
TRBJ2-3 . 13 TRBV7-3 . CASGGLGSDTQYF TGTGCCAGCGGCGGGTTAGGCTCAGATACGCAGTATTTT
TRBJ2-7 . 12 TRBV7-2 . CASGPLGGWQYF TGTGCCAGCGGGCCTTTGGGGGGCTGGCAGTACTTC
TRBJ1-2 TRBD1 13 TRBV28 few CASSSGQGYGYTF TGTGCCAGCAGTTCGGGACAGGGATATGGCTACACCTTC
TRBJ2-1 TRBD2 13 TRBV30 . CAWRTSGRSEQFF TGTGCCTGGAGGACTAGCGGGAGAAGTGAGCAGTTCTTC
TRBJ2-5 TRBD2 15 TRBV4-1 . CASSLLAAYQETQYF TGCGCCAGCAGCCTACTAGCGGCGTACCAAGAGACCCAGTACTTC
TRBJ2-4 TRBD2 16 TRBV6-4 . CASSDSRTSEQNIQYF TGTGCCAGCAGTGACTCACGGACTAGCGAACAAAACATTCAGTACTTC
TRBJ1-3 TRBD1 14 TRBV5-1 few CASSSTGGGNTIYF TGCGCCAGCAGCTCGACAGGGGGTGGAAACACCATATATTTT
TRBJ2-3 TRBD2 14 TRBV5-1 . CASSGTSGANTQYF TGCGCCAGCAGCGGAACTAGCGGGGCGAATACGCAGTATTTT
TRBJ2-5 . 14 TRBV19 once CASSSRRAQETQYF TGTGCCAGTAGTAGCCGGAGGGCGCAAGAGACCCAGTACTTC
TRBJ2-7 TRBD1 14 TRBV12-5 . CASVSQGAFGEQYF TGTGCTAGTGTCTCGCAGGGGGCTTTCGGCGAGCAGTACTTC
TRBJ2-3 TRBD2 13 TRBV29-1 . CSVSAGVPDTQYF TGCAGCGTTTCAGCGGGAGTCCCAGATACGCAGTATTTT
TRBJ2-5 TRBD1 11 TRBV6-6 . CASSDRGQPYF TGTGCCAGCAGCGACAGGGGGCAACCGTACTTC
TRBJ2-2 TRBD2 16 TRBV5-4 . CASSFLAGGGAGELFF TGTGCCAGCAGCTTCCTAGCGGGAGGAGGAGCCGGGGAGCTGTTTTTT
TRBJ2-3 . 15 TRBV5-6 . CASSFDGSPTDTQYF TGTGCCAGCAGCTTCGACGGGAGTCCAACAGATACGCAGTATTTT
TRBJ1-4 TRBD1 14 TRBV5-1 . CASSTGQGNEKLFF TGCGCCAGCAGCACGGGACAGGGTAATGAAAAACTGTTTTTT
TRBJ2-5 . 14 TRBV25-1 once CASSEQGRHETQYF TGTGCCAGCAGTGAACAGGGGAGGCACGAGACCCAGTACTTC
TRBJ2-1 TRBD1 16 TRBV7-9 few CASSSSPGTAYNEQFF TGTGCCAGCAGCTCGAGTCCCGGGACAGCCTACAATGAGCAGTTCTTC
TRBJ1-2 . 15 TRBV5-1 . CASEREPGQHYGYTF TGCGCCAGCGAGAGGGAACCGGGACAACACTATGGCTACACCTTC
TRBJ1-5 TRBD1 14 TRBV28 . CASSRPGGGQPQHF TGTGCCAGCAGCCGACCAGGGGGCGGTCAGCCCCAGCATTTT
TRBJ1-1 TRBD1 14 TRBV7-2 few CASSTGGVNTEAFF TGTGCCAGCAGCACAGGGGGGGTGAACACTGAAGCTTTCTTT
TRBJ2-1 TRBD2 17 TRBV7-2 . CASSLSIAGSSYNEQFF TGTGCCAGCAGCCTTTCCATAGCGGGGAGCTCCTACAATGAGCAGTTCTTC
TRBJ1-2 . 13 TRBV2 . CASSGEGNYGYTF TGTGCCAGCAGTGGCGAAGGAAACTATGGCTACACCTTC
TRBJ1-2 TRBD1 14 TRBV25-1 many CASRGQGSQDGYTF TGTGCCAGCAGGGGACAGGGCTCCCAGGATGGCTACACCTTC
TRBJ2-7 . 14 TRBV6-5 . CASSPAEKKYEQYF TGTGCCAGCAGTCCTGCGGAGAAAAAGTACGAGCAGTACTTC
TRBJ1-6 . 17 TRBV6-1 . CASSGAGRSSYNSPLHF TGTGCCAGCAGTGGGGCAGGGCGGAGCTCCTATAATTCACCCCTCCACTTT
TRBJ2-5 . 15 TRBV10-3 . CAISESGTQAGTQYF TGTGCCATCAGTGAGTCCGGGACCCAGGCTGGGACCCAGTACTTC
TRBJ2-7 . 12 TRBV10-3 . CAISEVGYEQYF TGTGCCATCAGTGAAGTGGGCTACGAGCAGTACTTC
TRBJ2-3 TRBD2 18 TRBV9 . CASSVEGTSGGHTDTQYF TGTGCCAGCAGCGTAGAGGGGACTAGCGGGGGCCACACAGATACGCAGTATTTT
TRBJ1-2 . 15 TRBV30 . CAWITSGAVRSGYTF TGTGCCTGGATCACCTCAGGGGCCGTCCGGAGTGGCTACACCTTC
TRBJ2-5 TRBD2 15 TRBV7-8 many CASLPFGRAEETQYF TGTGCCAGCCTTCCTTTCGGGAGGGCGGAAGAGACCCAGTACTTC
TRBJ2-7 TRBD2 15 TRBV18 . CASSPSGTSSYEQYF TGTGCCAGCTCACCCAGCGGGACCAGCTCCTACGAGCAGTACTTC
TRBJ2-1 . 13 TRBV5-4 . CASSPWTSNEQFF TGTGCCAGCAGCCCGTGGACCTCCAATGAGCAGTTCTTC
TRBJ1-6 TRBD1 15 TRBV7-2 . CASSFTGDRNSPLHF TGTGCCAGCAGCTTTACAGGGGATCGCAATTCACCCCTCCACTTT
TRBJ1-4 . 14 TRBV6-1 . CASSVGRVNEKLFF TGTGCCAGCAGTGTCGGACGGGTTAATGAAAAACTGTTTTTT